This T cell receptor (beta chain) appears in the sequencing data of a study of CD8 T cells in Susac syndrome (dated by TCRdb to the late 2010s). Some background on the complete study: The study used repertoire sequencing to test whether antigen drove CD8+ T cell activation and differentiation in Susac syndrome. What the study reported, not specific to this receptor: The TCR sequencing and HLA analysis was acknowledged to have included a relatively small number of individuals.

The CDR3 runs 15 residues from the cysteine to the phenylalanine. Of the read, only the CDR3 DNA is kept; its 45 bases are in frame from base 1. As encoded in the germline V gene, CDR1 is SGHTA while CDR2 is FQGNSA. V loses 6 bases at its end and J loses 0 bases; junction bases beyond the gene matches: 5. High-throughput TCR beta sequencing profiled peripheral blood CD8+ and CD4+ T cells from healthy donors, Susac syndrome patients and multiple sclerosis patients. Multiple sclerosis controls were treatment-naive patients with stable or active relapsing-remitting disease fulfilling revised McDonald criteria. CD8+ TEMRA cells were enriched by FACS, while bulk CD8+ and CD4+ T cells were purified by magnetic negative isolation. Blood was collected in EDTA tubes and processed within 24 hours, with PBMCs isolated through density gradient centrifugation. PBMCs intended for TCR sequencing were cryopreserved in liquid nitrogen and thawed later in a water bath at 37 degrees C. The sorted or isolated CD4+, CD8+ and CD8+ TEMRA cells had a purity of 90% or higher.

This clonotype was recorded only once. Its antigen remains undetermined. Base qualities are not recorded, but no much larger clone differs from it by a single base. A single read makes a weak case. RNA was extracted using the RNeasy kit, and roughly 0.5 to 1 microgram was reverse transcribed with random hexamers. The immunoSEQ multiplex PCR assay, which covers 54 Vbeta and 13 Jbeta segments, was used to amplify TCR beta CDR3 regions. Bias from PCR amplification was corrected by using a synthetic template baseline for primer optimization and for computational correction. The source study handled its data this way. Only productive sequences were kept, with reads annotated to V, D and J genes according to IMGT and analyzed in immunoSEQ Analyzer. To calculate clonality, Shannon entropy was normalized by log2 of the number of productive unique sequences and then subtracted from one. For each patient and control, public and private clones were evaluated within the 100 most prevalent clones. A clone was defined as Susac-specific if it was absent from the healthy and MS cohorts, from 950 to 1,300 published viral clones and from other ImmuneACCESS disease sequences. In-frame beta chains were kept once TCRdb had trimmed the public reads at Q25 with fastp and called clones with MiXCR. Identical CDR3 proteins give one entry, which carries the most common genes and DNA. The V and J calls follow TCRdb's processing rather than the paper's. The sample profile shows under 350,000 distinct CDR3 sequences; 92% of them were found once. The top ten constitute around 0.07% of the sample.

The TCR comes from a human donor with multiple sclerosis. The source material was CD4+ T cells from PBMCs. Recombination joined TRBV7-2 with TRBJ2-5; TRBD1 aligns with 9 central bases. The sequenced DNA: TGTGCCAGCAGACGGACAGGGGCGTACCAAGAGACCCAGTACTTC. It encodes CASRRTGAYQETQYF.